Presented here are 26 T cell receptor beta chains from one specimen sequenced in a study of regulatory T cells in long-lasting Graves disease. Through Arm-PCR of CDR3 regions and iRepertoire HTBI primers, TCR beta libraries were built. MiXCR was run by TCRdb on the multiplex PCR reads, yielding one entry per CDR3 protein. Counted here are about 470,000 distinct CDR3 sequences, 20% to 25% occurring once; the ten biggest clones make up about 6.6%. Time point specified: persistent/refractory GD, antithyroid drugs over 5 years with positive TRAb. PBMCs provided the RNA from which the TCR library was made. Source: peripheral blood mononuclear cells (PBMCs), taken when the disease was refractory, from a patient treated with antithyroid drugs. The source of these receptors is a female donor with Graves disease.

This sequence joins TRBV4-2 and TRBJ1-2, with TRBD1 identical over 7 bases. The length of the CDR3 is 14 residues. V lost 3 bases to trimming and J lost 4 bases; unmatched junction nucleotides: 5. The V gene's germline CDR1 is LGHNA and CDR2 YNFKEQ. The CDR3 is CASSQADRAYGYTF. In DNA, the CDR3 is TGTGCCAGCAGCCAGGCTGACAGGGCCTATGGCTACACCTTC.

The chain links TRBV3-1 to TRBJ2-5, with D tentatively TRBD1 (5 bases). In germline, CDR1 is LGHDT, CDR2 YNNKEL (reference sequence). The ends were cut back, 0 bases at V and 4 bases at J, with 9 bases in the middle. The CDR3 spans 14 residues. The CDR3 DNA reads as TGTGCCAGCAGCCAAGAAGGGGAAGGAGAGACCCAGTACTTC. Translated, it gives CASSQEGEGETQYF.

The gene calls are TRBV6-1 and TRBJ1-4, with 10 bases matching TRBD1. The CDR3 consists of 15 residues. In germline, CDR1 is MNHNS, CDR2 SASEGT. J gave up 5 bases and V 6 bases, and 6 bases lay outside the gene matches. CDR3 in amino acids: CASSRDRGENEKLFF. CDR3 nucleotides: TGTGCCAGCAGCCGGGACAGGGGAGAAAATGAAAAACTGTTTTTT.

For this clonotype: A clone one base away is much larger, so this may be a read error. In this CDR3 the conserved last residue, phenylalanine or tryptophan, is missing, so a read error is likely. The chain links TRBV28 to TRBJ2-4; TRBD2 might be the D (6 bases). Germline V CDR1 and CDR2: MDHEN, SYDVKM. V dropped 3 bases and J dropped 3 bases, with 6 bases sitting between them. The CDR3 has 13 residues. CDR3 protein: CASSLGGKNIQYL. The CDR3 DNA reads TGTGCCAGCAGTTTGGGGGGCAAAAACATTCAGTACCTC.

Many counts were recorded for this clonotype. The rearrangement joins TRBV18 to TRBJ1-4; D is ambiguous. Germline CDR1 KGHSH, CDR2 LQKENI. V lost 2 bases and J 0 bases, leaving 7 bases between the germline ends. This CDR3 contains 15 residues. CDR3 amino acids: CASSPWAATNEKLFF. The CDR3 nucleotides read TGTGCCAGCTCACCATGGGCTGCAACTAATGAAAAACTGTTTTTT.

This clonotype has just a few counts. V is TRBV20-1 and J is TRBJ1-1; D is possibly TRBD1 (5 bases). Trimming pared 4 bases from V and 6 bases from J, leaving 21 bases between. This CDR3 is built from 15 residues. Per germline, CDR1 DFQATT and CDR2 SNEGSKA (reference sequence). CDR3 DNA sequence: TGCAGTGCTACACCAGGAGGGGTCGATCTCGCTGAAGCTTTCTTT. Translation: CSATPGGVDLAEAFF.

This clonotype was observed many times. The rearrangement uses TRBV27 and TRBJ1-6, with D uncertain. This CDR3 is built from 15 residues. V was pared by 2 bases and J by 5 bases, with 10 bases between. The germline CDR1 and CDR2 sequences are MNHEY and SMNVEV (reference sequence). The CDR3 bases are TGTGCCAGCAGTTTAATTCGGCAACATAATTCACCCCTCCACTTT. Protein: CASSLIRQHNSPLHF.

The table lists this clonotype with many counts. The V call is TRBV7-8, the J call TRBJ2-2, with TRBD1 matching 8 bases. V shed 4 bases, J shed 0 bases, and the junction held 4 bases outside the gene matches. There are 16 residues in the CDR3. Germline V lookup: CDR1 SGHVS, CDR2 FQNEAQ. CDR3 region: CASSSRTGSNTGELFF. For the CDR3, the DNA is TGTGCCAGCAGCTCTCGGACAGGGTCGAACACCGGGGAGCTGTTTTTT.

V usage is TRBV7-6 and J usage is TRBJ2-6, with a possible D match to TRBD1 (7 bases). Germline CDR1 SGHVS, CDR2 FNYEAQ. Trimming removed 5 bases at V and 0 bases at J, with 14 bases between. The CDR3 covers 17 residues. The CDR3 here is CASSPRDSISGANVLTF. The CDR3 DNA reads as TGTGCCAGCAGCCCGCGGGACAGCATCTCTGGGGCCAACGTCCTGACTTTC.

This clonotype was recorded at least ten times. The chain joins TRBV6-5 to TRBJ1-5; 11 nucleotides agree with TRBD1. After removal of 2 bases from V and 0 bases from J, the junction contained 6 bases not matched to a gene. CDR1 is MNHEY, CDR2 SVGAGI, per germline. The CDR3 sequence is 18 residues long. The CDR3 bases are TGTGCCAGCAGTTACCCTGGGACAGGGGGACTTAGCAATCAGCCCCAGCATTTT. Translating it yields CASSYPGTGGLSNQPQHF.

This clonotype was recorded at least ten times. The chain recombines TRBV27 with TRBJ2-7; no reliable D call. CDR1 is MNHEY, CDR2 SMNVEV, per germline (reference sequence). The CDR3 has 13 residues. Trimming shortened V by 3 bases and J by 7 bases, and 13 bases separated the two germline ends. As DNA, the CDR3 is TGTGCCAGCAGTTTGTCCGGGCCCCGGGAGCAGTACTTC. Translated: CASSLSGPREQYF.

This clonotype turned up a few times. This rearrangement joins TRBV14 to TRBJ1-2; D unclear. The CDR3 has 17 amino acids. Germline V gene lookup returns CDR1 SGHDN and CDR2 FVKESK. Deletions cut 1 base from V and 0 bases from J, with 15 bases between. Written as DNA, the CDR3 is TGTGCCAGCAGCCAAGTGGGCAGGCTTGGAGCTAACTATGGCTACACCTTC. Its protein is CASSQVGRLGANYGYTF.

The sample holds a few counts of this clonotype. The V call is TRBV6-5, the J call TRBJ1-3, with D unresolved. CDR1 MNHEY and CDR2 SVGAGI come from the germline V gene. The V end lost 0 bases, the J end lost 0 bases, and 6 bases lay between the germline ends. CDR3 length: 15 amino acids. The CDR3 DNA sequence: TGTGCCAGCAGTTACTCGATATTCTCTGGAAACACCATATATTTT. Residues: CASSYSIFSGNTIYF.

The chain recombines TRBV20-1 with TRBJ2-1; the D gene could be TRBD1 or TRBD2 (5 bases each). Germline assignment: CDR1 DFQATT and CDR2 SNEGSKA (reference sequence). Deletions cut 1 base from V and 3 bases from J, with 13 bases between. The length of the CDR3 is 15 residues. CDR3 nucleotides: TGCAGTGCTAGAGTTCGGAGGACATTCTACAATGAGCAGTTCTTC. This sequence encodes CSARVRRTFYNEQFF.

Many counts were recorded for this clonotype. V and J are TRBV12-3 or TRBV12-4 and TRBJ2-6; 7 positions agree with TRBD1. The length of the CDR3 is 15 residues. V dropped 3 bases and J dropped 2; count of bases not matched to a gene: 1. CDR3 sequence (DNA): TGTGCCAGCAGTTTCCAGGGGGCTGGGGCCAACGTCCTGACTTTC. It codes for CASSFQGAGANVLTF.

The sample holds many counts of this clonotype. J is TRBJ1-2 and V is TRBV28; TRBD1 agrees at 10 bases. The CDR3 totals 17 residues. CDR1 MDHEN and CDR2 SYDVKM come from the germline V gene. Trimming removed 3 bases from V and 5 bases from J; junction bases left unmatched: 12. The DNA of the CDR3 is TGTGCCAGCAGTTTCGACAGGGGGCTTTCCCTATTTTATGGCTACACCTTC. Encoded protein: CASSFDRGLSLFYGYTF.

This clonotype was seen ten or more times. V gene TRBV28 combines with J gene TRBJ2-7; no clear D. Trimming pared 2 bases from V and 3 bases from J, leaving 5 bases between. The CDR3 is made up of 12 amino acids. CDR1 MDHEN and CDR2 SYDVKM come from the germline V gene. CDR3 DNA sequence: TGTGCCAGCAGTTTAAACAACTACGAGCAGTACTTC. Protein sequence: CASSLNNYEQYF. The whole variable domain, filled in from reference TRBV28 and TRBJ2-7, reads DVKVTQSSRYLVKRTGEKVFLECVQDMDHENMFWYRQDPGLGLRLIYFSYDVKMKEKGDIPEGYSVSREKKERFSLILESASTNQTSMYLCASSLNNYEQYFGPGTRLTVT.

This clonotype came up many times. The chain is built from TRBV7-9 and TRBJ1-6; 7 bases are shared with TRBD1. With V trimmed by 3 bases and J by 2 bases, 1 base remained unmatched. The CDR3 spans 15 residues. Germline V gene sequence: CDR1 SEHNR, CDR2 FQNEAQ (reference sequence). CDR3 loop: CASSFQGAYNSPLHF. The CDR3 nucleotides read TGTGCCAGCAGCTTCCAGGGGGCCTATAATTCACCCCTCCACTTT.

The gene calls are TRBV20-1 and TRBJ1-1; tentative D call: TRBD1 (5 bases). Trimming removed 1 base at V and 1 base at J, with 22 bases between. CDR1 and CDR2 (germline): DFQATT, SNEGSKA (reference sequence). The CDR3 has 18 residues. In nucleotides, the CDR3 is TGCAGTGCTAGAGCCCCCCACAGGCTACACACAAAGAACACTGAAGCTTTCTTT. It yields the protein CSARAPHRLHTKNTEAFF.

This clonotype has a count of ten or more. V gene TRBV3-1 combines with J gene TRBJ1-1, with D perhaps matching TRBD1 (6 bases). The CDR3 spans 11 residues. V was trimmed by 6 bases and J by 10 bases, leaving 12 bases between them. Germline loops: CDR1 LGHDT, CDR2 YNNKEL (reference sequence). The CDR3 is CASSTQGPAFF. DNA of the CDR3: TGTGCCAGCAGTACACAGGGCCCAGCTTTCTTT.

The V gene is TRBV7-9, the J gene TRBJ2-5; 14 bases fit TRBD2. Germline lookup yields CDR1 SEHNR and CDR2 FQNEAQ (reference sequence). V trimming: 4 bases; J trimming: 2 bases; junction bases outside the gene matches: 15. This CDR3 is built from 20 residues. CDR3 sequence (DNA): TGTGCCAGCAGCTCCACCCGGGGACTAGCGGGGGACCGCCCACAAGAGACCCAGTACTTC. This encodes CASSSTRGLAGDRPQETQYF.

The CDR3 region is CATSDYNSQETQYF. In DNA, the CDR3 is TGTGCCACCAGTGATTATAACAGCCAAGAGACCCAGTACTTC. V usage is TRBV24-1 and J usage is TRBJ2-5; D is undetermined. Germline V gene sequence: CDR1 KGHDR, CDR2 SFDVKD. The V end was cut by 2 bases, the J end by 1 base, with 7 bases between. The CDR3 extends over 14 amino acids.

There are many counts of this clonotype. This chain connects TRBV5-6 to TRBJ1-6; 10 positions agree with TRBD1. The CDR3 spans 15 residues. With 3 bases clipped from V and 12 bases from J, the junction kept 9 bases outside the gene matches. The germline CDR1 and CDR2 sequences are SGHDT and YYEEEE. CDR3 amino acids: CASSWTGGPRLPLHF. CDR3 coding DNA: TGTGCCAGCAGCTGGACAGGGGGACCAAGGTTACCCCTCCACTTT. Full variable domain (remainder filled in from reference TRBV5-6 and TRBJ1-6): DAGVTQSPTHLIKTRGQQVTLRCSPKSGHDTVSWYQQALGQGPQFIFQYYEEEERQRGNFPDRFSGHQFPNYSSELNVNALLLGDSALYLCASSWTGGPRLPLHFGNGTRLTVT.

V is TRBV25-1 and J is TRBJ1-1; a weak D match, TRBD1 (6 bases). CDR1 is MGHDK and CDR2 is SYGVNS in the germline V gene. The CDR3 has 16 residues. V dropped 6 bases and J dropped 2 bases, with 19 bases sitting between them. The CDR3 nucleotides read TGTGCCAGCAGGGGGGGCAGGCTAAGGCCTAACACTGAAGCTTTCTTT. It yields the protein CASRGGRLRPNTEAFF.

In this sample, this clonotype turned up a few times. The chain joins TRBV7-2 to TRBJ2-7, with unresolved D. Trimming pared 1 base from V and 7 bases from J, leaving 14 bases between. CDR3 size: 14 residues. The germline V gene has CDR1 SGHTA and CDR2 FQGNSA. The CDR3 loop reads CASSLDGLVGEQYF. The CDR3 bases are TGTGCCAGCAGCTTAGACGGCCTGGTGGGGGAGCAGTACTTC.

This clonotype was observed at least ten times. As DNA, the CDR3 is TGCAGTACTCACACCAGACAGCCGAATAACTATGGCTACACCTTC. The encoded protein is CSTHTRQPNNYGYTF. V gene TRBV20-1 combines with J gene TRBJ1-2, with D possibly matching TRBD1 (5 bases). The CDR3 sequence is 15 residues long. Germline V gene data show CDR1 as DFQATT and CDR2 as SNEGSKA (reference sequence). Trimming pared 8 bases from V and 1 base from J, leaving 20 bases between.